In its sample, the clone carrying this T cell receptor (beta chain) was seen once. Its specificity is not known. Treatment here: roughly 10-day PBMC culture with coronavirus spike peptide pools or control peptides (ViraFEST assay). With the Oncomine TCR Beta short-read assay, DNA from cultured CD4+ T cells was sequenced. The source of extracted genomic DNA was cultured CD4+ T cells. TCRdb used MiXCR to reprocess the PCR reads, holding one entry per CDR3 protein. The sample carries around 20,000 distinct CDR3 sequences, 40% recorded once. V lost 4 bases to trimming and J lost 1 base, with 15 bases between them. This CDR3 has 16 residues. Germline CDR1 MNHNS, CDR2 SASEGT. The entry originates in a study of vaccination and CD4 T cells after COVID-19. Study details: The authors gave control cultures a CEFX pool, an HIV-1 Nef pool, or no peptide.

The receptor comes from a human donor who had recovered from COVID-19. Sequenced here: CD4+ T cells from blood, cultured in vitro, sampled after SARS-CoV-2 vaccination. V usage is TRBV6-1 and J usage is TRBJ2-3, with a weak D call TRBD2 (6 bases). DNA for the CDR3: TGTGCCAGCAGTGGCCCGGGACTTCTTGGCACAGATACGCAGTATTTT. Its protein product is CASSGPGLLGTDTQYF.